Listed below are T cell receptor beta chains from one sample, sequenced in a study of blood T cell repertoires in COVID-19. Measured with immunoSEQ multiplex PCR; TCRdb has only the in-frame clones, and not every one. The sample carries almost 500,000 clones, around 85% recorded once. The specimen was PBMCs or T cells enriched from blood (not recorded which). Source of these receptors: a woman aged 60-75 years who had recovered from COVID-19. Each CDR3 is given without its conserved first and last residue. Each record gives: V gene, J gene, CDR3 protein.

TRBV10-3	TRBJ2-2	AIRTTSGGAGTGELF
TRBV6-5	TRBJ2-3	ASTRGGLVDTQY
TRBV6-5	TRBJ1-2	ASSLVRAANYGYT
TRBV5-5	TRBJ1-6	ASSPLGREGNSPLH
TRBV6-9	TRBJ1-3	ATDVAGTSGNTIY
TRBV5-1	TRBJ1-4	ASSFAGTASEKLF
TRBV6-5	TRBJ2-5	ASSPGFGWLETQY
TRBV7-2	TRBJ2-5	ASSLRPLTSLPSQTQY
TRBV11-2	TRBJ2-3	ASSTGLAGPTDTQY
TRBV27	TRBJ2-5	ASSSPSGTQY
TRBV7-2	TRBJ1-1	ASSLGMWGGAF
TRBV4-1	TRBJ2-2	ASSQYRGDTGELF
TRBV19	TRBJ1-1	ASSGVGNTEAF
TRBV6-4	TRBJ1-6	ASSNTGISHTLH
TRBV19	TRBJ1-2	ASSTTGGSYGYT
TRBV4-1	TRBJ2-2	ASSQLDLAPGELF
TRBV4-2	TRBJ2-6	ASSQDERGANVLT
TRBV10-3	TRBJ1-5	AISGGQGNQPQH
TRBV6-2/TRBV6-3	TRBJ1-3	ASSYRPTGAPGNTIY
TRBV11-3	TRBJ1-6	ASSTYRDIYSPLH
TRBV5-1	TRBJ2-3	ASSLDPGEYTQY
TRBV5-4	TRBJ1-6	ASSLDRSSYNSPLH
TRBV24-1	TRBJ2-1	ATSDLRPGAYNEQF
TRBV24-1	TRBJ2-2	ATQGANTGELF
TRBV11-2	TRBJ1-3	ASSLDSGTGAPRGNTIY
TRBV11-2	TRBJ2-3	ASSLDGLAGGPYRDDTQY
TRBV19	TRBJ2-2	ASTRQGAGTGELF
TRBV11-2	TRBJ1-2	ASSLATGNFYGYT
TRBV11-2	TRBJ2-2	ASSKDRGYTGELF
TRBV4-1	TRBJ2-5	ASSQDRGGALETQY
TRBV3-1/TRBV3-2	TRBJ1-5	ASSRGQYQPQH
TRBV6-5	TRBJ2-1	ASRNLGQGHNEQF